This TCR beta chain originates from a study of blood T cell repertoires in COVID-19. Overall study context: Samples came from the United States, Italy and Spain, spanning acute and convalescent COVID-19. T cells, B-cell-depleted T cells, or PBMCs supplied cDNA or gDNA.

Germline CDR1 is LGHDT and CDR2 is YNNKEL (reference sequence). The CDR3 runs to 16 residues. Trimming removed 0 bases from V and 3 bases from J, with 14 bases in between. This clone was seen only once. Original processing notes: Reference gene primer amplification in the assay estimated nucleated cell counts. Libraries were prepared by immunoSEQ multiplex PCR; TCRdb keeps only in-frame clonotypes and omits some of them. The V and J calls and clone size come from that table; D and trimming were worked out from the DNA. The sample consists of 140,000 or so clones, 80% to 90% of them appearing once. This TCR was recovered from a man between 50 and 59 years old who had recovered from COVID-19. The rearrangement joins TRBV3-1 (or the pseudogene TRBV3-2) to TRBJ1-1; D call uncertain. The sequencing sample was made of peripheral blood. The CDR3 sequence is CASSQDGRVGDTEAFF. The CDR3 nucleotides read TGTGCCAGCAGCCAAGATGGGAGGGTAGGAGACACTGAAGCTTTCTTT.